This T cell receptor (beta chain) was identified in a study of CD8 T cells in ankylosing spondylitis. General observations from the study: Disease-associated clones were reportedly significantly overrepresented in matched ankylosing spondylitis synovial fluid. With a CD8+ phenotype, disease-linked clones were relatively rare in peripheral blood. Seven or eight highly homologous variants formed a TCR beta motif that appeared characteristic of ankylosing spondylitis blood.

Trimming removed 6 bases at V and 10 bases at J, with 18 bases between. The CDR3 is 12 amino acids. Germline V gene sequence: CDR1 DFQATT, CDR2 SNEGSKA (reference sequence). Many counts were recorded for this clonotype. Its cognate antigen is unknown. For TCR beta, libraries came from quantitative 5'-RACE with molecular barcodes. TCRdb passed the 5' RACE reads through MiXCR, listing each CDR3 protein once. The data show roughly 250,000 distinct CDR3 sequences, approximately 9% seen once. The source of this sequence is a male donor with ankylosing spondylitis or in good health (not recorded which). The gene calls are TRBV20-1 and TRBJ1-1, with a tentative D call TRBD1 (6 bases). What was sequenced was blood, either unsorted or a sorted T cell fraction (not recorded which). This CDR3 is CSAGTGNMLAFF. The CDR3 bases are TGCAGTGCGGGCACAGGGAATATGTTAGCTTTCTTT.